The rows below give T cell receptor beta chains drawn from one sample of a study of T cell responses to AZD1222 COVID-19 vaccine. Profiling relied on immunoSEQ multiplex PCR, and the TCRdb table lists in-frame clones only, not all of them. Of 110,000 to 150,000 clones listed, approximately 91% were seen once; the top ten hold around 1.8%. The material was peripheral blood, obtained 28 days after the second AZD1222 dose. Source of these receptors: an adult who received the AZD1222 COVID-19 vaccine. CDR3s include the opening cysteine and the closing phenylalanine or tryptophan. D genes are given only for firm matches. Rows give clone size only sometimes, using once, few, many, or a class for an expanded clone.

v_gene	d_gene	abundance	j_gene	CDR3aa	CDR3nt
TRBV4-2	TRBD1	once	TRBJ1-1	CASSQKKVTGVGVNTEAFF	TGTGCCAGCAGCCAAAAAAAGGTGACAGGGGTCGGTGTGAACACTGAAGCTTTCTTT
TRBV11-2	-	-	TRBJ1-6	CASSVTGNNSPLHF	TGTGCCAGCAGCGTTACAGGGAACAATTCACCCCTCCACTTT
TRBV11-2	TRBD2	-	TRBJ2-1	CASSVPGLATYNEQFF	TGTGCCAGCAGCGTACCGGGACTAGCCACATACAATGAGCAGTTCTTC
TRBV6-5	TRBD2	-	TRBJ2-7	CASSLGLAKNEQYF	TGTGCCAGCAGTCTTGGACTAGCGAAAAACGAGCAGTACTTC
TRBV10-1	-	-	TRBJ1-1	CASSEQGRGHTEAFF	TGCGCCAGCAGTGAGCAGGGACGTGGCCACACTGAAGCTTTCTTT
TRBV9	-	-	TRBJ1-4	CASSPHPGRTNEKLFF	TGTGCCAGCAGCCCACACCCGGGACGGACTAATGAAAAACTGTTTTTT
TRBV27	-	-	TRBJ2-2	CASRTRALTGELFF	TGTGCCAGCAGGACAAGGGCCCTCACCGGGGAGCTGTTTTTT
TRBV11-2	-	-	TRBJ1-4	CASSFWVGEKLFF	TGTGCCAGCAGCTTTTGGGTTGGTGAAAAACTGTTTTTT
TRBV5-4	TRBD1	-	TRBJ1-1	CASSLGQGVTEAFF	TGTGCCAGCAGCTTGGGACAGGGGGTGACTGAAGCTTTCTTT
TRBV7-8	TRBD2	-	TRBJ2-5	CASSLPPSGAPMETQYF	TGTGCCAGCAGCTTACCTCCTAGCGGGGCCCCGATGGAGACCCAGTACTTC
TRBV6-5	-	-	TRBJ1-1	CASTVTPRIGTEAFF	TGTGCCAGCACAGTGACCCCCCGGATTGGGACTGAAGCTTTCTTT
TRBV7-2	-	-	TRBJ1-5	CASSLGSPNQPQHF	TGTGCCAGCAGCTTAGGCAGTCCGAATCAGCCCCAGCATTTT
TRBV9	-	-	TRBJ1-3	CASSVESPPRRNTIYF	TGTGCCAGCAGCGTAGAAAGCCCGCCAAGGCGAAACACCATATATTTT
TRBV29-1	-	-	TRBJ1-2	CSVGRVDGYTF	TGCAGCGTTGGTAGGGTTGACGGCTACACCTTC
TRBV11-2	TRBD1	-	TRBJ1-5	CASSLQGDQPQHF	TGTGCCAGCAGCTTACAGGGGGATCAGCCCCAGCATTTT
TRBV5-1	-	-	TRBJ2-7	CASSLGRYEQYF	TGCGCCAGCAGCCTGGGCCGCTACGAGCAGTACTTC
TRBV4-1	-	-	TRBJ1-2	CASSPPPDRSGGYTF	TGCGCCAGCAGTCCCCCACCAGACAGGTCCGGTGGCTACACCTTC
TRBV19	-	-	TRBJ1-1	CASSRGRTNTEAFF	TGTGCCAGTAGTAGAGGCAGGACGAACACTGAAGCTTTCTTT
TRBV7-9	-	-	TRBJ1-1	CASSLVPGDTEAFF	TGTGCCAGCAGCTTAGTTCCGGGAGACACTGAAGCTTTCTTT
TRBV28	-	-	TRBJ1-2	CASSTQQGSLYNYGYTF	TGTGCCAGCAGTACCCAACAGGGATCCCTATATAACTATGGCTACACCTTC
TRBV5-4	-	-	TRBJ2-2	CASSFSGVVTGELFF	TGTGCCAGCAGCTTTTCGGGAGTGGTAACCGGGGAGCTGTTTTTT
TRBV19	TRBD1	-	TRBJ1-1	CASSIGDRGAFF	TGTGCCAGTAGTATAGGAGACAGGGGTGCTTTCTTT
TRBV7-2	TRBD1	few	TRBJ1-2	CASSLAPTGANYGYTF	TGTGCCAGCAGCTTAGCTCCGACAGGGGCTAACTATGGCTACACCTTC
TRBV5-6	-	-	TRBJ1-1	CASSLGGDYSYTEAFF	TGTGCCAGCAGCTTGGGTGGGGATTATTCCTACACTGAAGCTTTCTTT
TRBV29-1	-	once	TRBJ2-1	CSVEISGLVNEQFF	TGCAGCGTTGAGATTTCCGGCTTAGTAAATGAGCAGTTCTTC
TRBV6-5	-	-	TRBJ1-6	CASLDTYNSPLHF	TGTGCCAGCCTGGACACCTATAATTCACCCCTCCACTTT
TRBV30	-	few	TRBJ1-2	CAWAAGWANYGYTF	TGTGCCTGGGCTGCGGGGTGGGCTAACTATGGCTACACCTTC
TRBV12-3/TRBV12-4	-	-	TRBJ2-1	CASSVHNEQFF	TGTGCCAGCAGTGTTCACAATGAGCAGTTCTTC
TRBV2	-	-	TRBJ1-2	CASSGAGRIYGYTF	TGTGCCAGCAGTGGGGCAGGCCGGATCTATGGCTACACCTTC